The following is a T cell receptor (beta chain) sequence with its context. Its antigen is not known. The sample originates from a study of OX40 agonist ivuxolimab in advanced cancers. Clones were read by immunoSEQ multiplex PCR, and TCRdb kept only the in-frame ones, dropping some. This table has about 14,000 clones, roughly three quarters appearing once. Germline V gives CDR1 ENHRY, CDR2 SYGVKD. The CDR3 loop spans 15 amino acids. The germline V and J ends were trimmed by 6 bases and 3 bases, with 17 bases remaining between them. Study observations and caveats: More expanded clones were found, on average, in CD8+ than in CD4+ T cells.

Here the sequenced sample was CD4+ or CD8+ T cells sorted from blood, taken in a trial of the OX40 agonist ivuxolimab. The source is an adult with an advanced solid tumor such as melanoma, head and neck, liver or kidney cancer. The chain has TRBV10-3 and TRBJ2-5, with D tentatively TRBD2 (5 bases). CDR3 in amino acids: CAIRATSTEEETQYF. As DNA, the CDR3 is TGTGCCATCAGGGCCACTAGTACCGAAGAAGAGACCCAGTACTTC.